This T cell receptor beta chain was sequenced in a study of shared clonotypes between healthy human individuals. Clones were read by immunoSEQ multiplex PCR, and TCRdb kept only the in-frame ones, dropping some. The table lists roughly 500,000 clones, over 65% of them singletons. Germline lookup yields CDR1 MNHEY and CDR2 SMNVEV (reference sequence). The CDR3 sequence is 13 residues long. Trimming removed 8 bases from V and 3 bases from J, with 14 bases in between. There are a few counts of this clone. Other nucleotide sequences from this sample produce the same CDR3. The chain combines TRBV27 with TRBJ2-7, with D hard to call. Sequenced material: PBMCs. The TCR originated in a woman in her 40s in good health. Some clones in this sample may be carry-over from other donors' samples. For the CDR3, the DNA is TGTGCCAGCCAGAAGGACCCTAACTACGAGCAGTACTTC. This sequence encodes CASQKDPNYEQYF.